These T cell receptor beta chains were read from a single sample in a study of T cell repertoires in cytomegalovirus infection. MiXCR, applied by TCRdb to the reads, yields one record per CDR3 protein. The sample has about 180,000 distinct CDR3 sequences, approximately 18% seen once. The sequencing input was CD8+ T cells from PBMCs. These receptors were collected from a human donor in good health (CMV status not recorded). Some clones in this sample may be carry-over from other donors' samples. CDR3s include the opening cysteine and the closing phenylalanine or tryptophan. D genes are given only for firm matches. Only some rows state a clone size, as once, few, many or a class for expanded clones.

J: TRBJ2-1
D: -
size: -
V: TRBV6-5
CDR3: CASSWAPESSYNEQFF
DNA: TGTGCCAGCAGCTGGGCCCCCGAAAGCTCCTACAATGAGCAGTTCTTC

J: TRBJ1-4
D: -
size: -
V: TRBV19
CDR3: CASMTSTNEKLFF
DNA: TGTGCCAGTATGACTTCAACTAATGAAAAACTGTTTTTT

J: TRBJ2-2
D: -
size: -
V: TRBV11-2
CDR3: CASGTITSLFTGELFF
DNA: TGTGCCAGCGGGACCATAACTAGTCTTTTTACCGGGGAGCTGTTTTTT

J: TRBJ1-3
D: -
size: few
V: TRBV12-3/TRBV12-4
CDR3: CASSFPFSGSGNTIYF
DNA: TGTGCCAGCAGTTTCCCGTTCTCAGGCTCTGGAAACACCATATATTTT

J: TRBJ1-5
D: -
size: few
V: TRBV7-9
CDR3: CASSPVGQPQHF
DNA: TGTGCCAGCAGCCCCGTCGGTCAGCCCCAGCATTTT

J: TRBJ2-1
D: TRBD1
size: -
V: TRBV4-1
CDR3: CASRDRPGQPIYNEQFF
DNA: TGCGCCAGCAGAGACCGACCGGGACAGCCTATATACAATGAGCAGTTCTTC

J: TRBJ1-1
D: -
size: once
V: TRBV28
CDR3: CASTKPIGQGNTEAFF
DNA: TGTGCCAGTACAAAACCTATCGGGCAGGGGAACACTGAAGCTTTCTTT

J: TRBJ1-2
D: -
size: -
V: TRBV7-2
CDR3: CASSSEDGVNGYTF
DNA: TGTGCCAGCAGTTCCGAGGACGGAGTTAATGGCTACACCTTC

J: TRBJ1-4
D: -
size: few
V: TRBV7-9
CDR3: CASSSGGNEKLFF
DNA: TGTGCCAGCAGCTCGGGAGGGAACGAAAAACTGTTTTTT

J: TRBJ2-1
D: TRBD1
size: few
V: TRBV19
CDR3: CASTGTGVRNEQFF
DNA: TGTGCCAGTACCGGGACAGGGGTCCGAAATGAGCAGTTCTTC

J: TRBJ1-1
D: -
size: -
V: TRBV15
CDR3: CATSRGKNTEAFF
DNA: TGTGCCACCAGCAGAGGCAAGAACACTGAAGCTTTCTTT

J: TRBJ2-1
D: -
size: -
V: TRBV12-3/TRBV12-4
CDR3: CASSPTNEQFF
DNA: TGTGCCAGCAGCCCCACCAATGAGCAGTTCTTC

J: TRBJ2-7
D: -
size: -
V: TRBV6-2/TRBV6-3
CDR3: CASSTYYEQYF
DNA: TGTGCCAGCAGTACGTACTACGAGCAGTACTTC

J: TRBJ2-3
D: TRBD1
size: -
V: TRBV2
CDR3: CATLGTGTDTQYF
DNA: TGTGCCACCCTGGGGACAGGTACAGATACGCAGTATTTT

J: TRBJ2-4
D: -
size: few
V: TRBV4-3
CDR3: CASSQETNTLAKNIQYF
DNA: TGCGCCAGCAGCCAGGAGACAAACACACTAGCCAAAAACATTCAGTACTTC

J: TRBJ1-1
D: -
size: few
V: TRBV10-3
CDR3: CAITISENTEAFF
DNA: TGTGCCATCACCATATCGGAGAACACTGAAGCTTTCTTT

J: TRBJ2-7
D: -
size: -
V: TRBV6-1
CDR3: CASSEWGVGSYEQYF
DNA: TGTGCCAGCAGTGAGTGGGGTGTTGGCTCCTACGAGCAGTACTTC

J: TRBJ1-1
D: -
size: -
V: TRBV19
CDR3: CASSMTSDMNTEAFF
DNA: TGTGCCAGTAGTATGACGTCCGACATGAACACTGAAGCTTTCTTT

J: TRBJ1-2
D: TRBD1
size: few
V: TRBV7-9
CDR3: CASSFRDRGFYGYTF
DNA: TGTGCCAGCAGCTTCCGGGACAGGGGGTTTTATGGCTACACCTTC

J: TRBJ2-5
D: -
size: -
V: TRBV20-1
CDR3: CSARTLSYGNAEETQYF
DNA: TGCAGTGCTAGAACCCTGTCGTACGGGAATGCAGAAGAGACCCAGTACTTC

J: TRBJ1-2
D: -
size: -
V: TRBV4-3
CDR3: CASSQDGGGIHGYTF
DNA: TGCGCCAGCAGCCAGGATGGAGGGGGTATTCATGGCTACACCTTC

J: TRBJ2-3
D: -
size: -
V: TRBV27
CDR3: CASTGSTDTQYF
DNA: TGTGCTAGCACGGGTTCCACGGATACGCAGTATTTT

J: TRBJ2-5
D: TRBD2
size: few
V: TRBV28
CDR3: CASSFSGGEPGETQYF
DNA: TGTGCCAGCAGTTTTAGCGGGGGGGAGCCTGGGGAGACCCAGTACTTC

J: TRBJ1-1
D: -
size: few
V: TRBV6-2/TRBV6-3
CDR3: CASRPYLGYNTEAFF
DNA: TGTGCCAGCAGGCCCTACCTCGGATATAACACTGAAGCTTTCTTT

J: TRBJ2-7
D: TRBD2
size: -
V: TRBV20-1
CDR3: CSADSGLAGGSYEQYF
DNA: TGCAGTGCTGACTCGGGACTAGCGGGGGGGTCCTACGAGCAGTACTTC

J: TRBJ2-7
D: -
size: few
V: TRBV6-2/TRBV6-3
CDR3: CASSPKYEQYF
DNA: TGTGCCAGCAGCCCAAAATACGAGCAGTACTTC

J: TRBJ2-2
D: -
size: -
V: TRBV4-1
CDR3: CASSPRQDHGELFF
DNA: TGCGCCAGCAGCCCTAGACAAGATCACGGGGAGCTGTTTTTT

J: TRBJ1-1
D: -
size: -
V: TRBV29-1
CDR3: CSVATGMNTEAFF
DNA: TGCAGCGTTGCGACAGGAATGAACACTGAAGCTTTCTTT

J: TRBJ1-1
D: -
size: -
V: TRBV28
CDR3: CASRGRGGTEAFF
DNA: TGTGCCAGCAGGGGACGGGGGGGCACTGAAGCTTTCTTT

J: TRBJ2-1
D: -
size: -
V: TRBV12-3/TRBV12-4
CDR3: CASSLWRRPTRNNEQFF
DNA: TGTGCCAGCAGTTTATGGCGAAGGCCAACCCGAAACAATGAGCAGTTCTTC

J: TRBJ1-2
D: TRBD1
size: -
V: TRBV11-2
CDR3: CASSDLYRDRGETSYGYTF
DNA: TGTGCCAGCAGCGACCTGTACCGGGACAGGGGGGAGACTTCCTATGGCTACACCTTC

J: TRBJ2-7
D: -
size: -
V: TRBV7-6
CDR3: CASSLAPGRPYEQYF
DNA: TGTGCCAGCAGCTTAGCACCCGGCAGACCCTACGAGCAGTACTTC

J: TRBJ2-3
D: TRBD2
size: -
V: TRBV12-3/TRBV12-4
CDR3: CASSLGLESTDTQYF
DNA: TGTGCCAGCAGCTTGGGACTAGAAAGCACAGATACGCAGTATTTT

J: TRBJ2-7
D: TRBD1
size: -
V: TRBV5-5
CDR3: CASSSPKGQSDEQYF
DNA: TGTGCCAGCAGCTCGCCCAAGGGACAGTCGGACGAGCAGTACTTC

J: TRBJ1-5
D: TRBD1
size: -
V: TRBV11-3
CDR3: CASSLGRRDRDNQPQHF
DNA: TGTGCCAGCAGCTTAGGGCGTCGGGACAGAGACAATCAGCCCCAGCATTTT

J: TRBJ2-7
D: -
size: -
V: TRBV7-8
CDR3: CASSLAPKLEQYF
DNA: TGTGCCAGCAGCTTAGCGCCAAAGTTGGAGCAGTACTTC

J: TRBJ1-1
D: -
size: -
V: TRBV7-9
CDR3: CASSTRGTEAFF
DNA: TGTGCCAGCAGCACCAGGGGAACTGAAGCTTTCTTT

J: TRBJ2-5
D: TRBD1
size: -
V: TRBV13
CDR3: CASGPGQGARGQETQYF
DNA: TGTGCCAGCGGACCGGGACAGGGGGCGCGGGGACAAGAGACCCAGTACTTC

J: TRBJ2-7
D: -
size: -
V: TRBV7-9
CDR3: CASSPNQGSARYEQYF
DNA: TGTGCCAGCAGCCCTAACCAGGGGAGCGCTAGGTACGAGCAGTACTTC

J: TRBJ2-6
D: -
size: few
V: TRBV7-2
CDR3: CASSKTSRTFSGANVLTF
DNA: TGTGCCAGCAGCAAGACCTCCCGGACGTTCTCTGGGGCCAACGTCCTGACTTTC

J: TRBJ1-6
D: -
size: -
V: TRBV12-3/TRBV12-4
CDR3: CASSSALGGSPLHF
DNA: TGTGCCAGCAGTTCGGCCTTAGGTGGTTCACCCCTCCACTTT

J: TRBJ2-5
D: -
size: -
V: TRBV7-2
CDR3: CASSLERVTQYF
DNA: TGTGCCAGCAGCTTAGAAAGGGTAACCCAGTACTTC

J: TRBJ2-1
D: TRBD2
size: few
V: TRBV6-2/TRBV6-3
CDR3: CASSYGTSGNEQFF
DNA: TGTGCCAGCAGTTATGGGACTAGCGGTAATGAGCAGTTCTTC

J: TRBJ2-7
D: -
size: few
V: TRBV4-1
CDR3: CASSRPGTVEGEQYF
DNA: TGCGCCAGCAGCCGCCCGGGGACAGTGGAGGGCGAGCAGTACTTC

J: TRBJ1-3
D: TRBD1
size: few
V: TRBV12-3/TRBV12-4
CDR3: CASRPTGAGNTIYF
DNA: TGTGCCAGCAGGCCGACAGGGGCTGGAAACACCATATATTTT

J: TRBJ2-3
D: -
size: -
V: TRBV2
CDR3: CASAPQGVLPDTQYF
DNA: TGTGCCAGCGCTCCACAGGGAGTGTTGCCAGATACGCAGTATTTT

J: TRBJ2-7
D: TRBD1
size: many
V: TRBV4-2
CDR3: CASSPGTGSSYEQYF
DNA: TGTGCCAGCAGCCCGGGGACAGGGAGCTCCTACGAGCAGTACTTC

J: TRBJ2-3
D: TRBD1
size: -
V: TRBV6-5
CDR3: CASSQGPGGGTDTQYF
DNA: TGTGCCAGCAGTCAGGGGCCAGGGGGTGGCACAGATACGCAGTATTTT

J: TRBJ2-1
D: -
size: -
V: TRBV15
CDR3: CATSSGTPTYNEQFF
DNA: TGTGCCACCAGCAGCGGGACACCTACCTACAATGAGCAGTTCTTC

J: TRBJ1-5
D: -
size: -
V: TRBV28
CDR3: CASTPAASNQPQHF
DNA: TGTGCCAGCACCCCGGCGGCGAGCAATCAGCCCCAGCATTTT

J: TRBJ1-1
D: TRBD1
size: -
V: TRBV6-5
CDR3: CASKIGGLNTEAFF
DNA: TGTGCCAGCAAAATAGGGGGCCTGAACACTGAAGCTTTCTTT

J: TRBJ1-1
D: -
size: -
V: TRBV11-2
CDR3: CASRLGSSTEAFF
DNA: TGTGCCAGCCGGTTAGGATCGAGCACTGAAGCTTTCTTT

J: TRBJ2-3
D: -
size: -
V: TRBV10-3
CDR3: CAIDPGTDTQYF
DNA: TGTGCCATCGACCCGGGTACGGATACGCAGTATTTT

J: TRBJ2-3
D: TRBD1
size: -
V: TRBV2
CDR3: CASPPGQALTDTQYF
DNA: TGTGCCAGCCCGCCTGGACAGGCCCTCACAGATACGCAGTATTTT

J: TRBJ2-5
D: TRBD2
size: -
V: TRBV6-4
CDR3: CASSDSAGGRETQYF
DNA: TGTGCCAGCAGTGACTCAGCGGGGGGCCGGGAGACCCAGTACTTC

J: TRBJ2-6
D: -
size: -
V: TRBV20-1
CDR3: CSARGTGANVLTF
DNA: TGCAGTGCTAGGGGTACTGGGGCCAACGTCCTGACTTTC

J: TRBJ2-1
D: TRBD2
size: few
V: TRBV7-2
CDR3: CANDRGGKDNEQFF
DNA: TGTGCCAACGACCGGGGGGGAAAGGACAATGAGCAGTTCTTC

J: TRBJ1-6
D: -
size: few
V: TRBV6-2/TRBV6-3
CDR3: CASSYSKLTPGRSSYNSPLHF
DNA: TGTGCCAGCAGTTACTCGAAGCTTACACCCGGCAGGAGCTCCTATAATTCACCCCTCCACTTT

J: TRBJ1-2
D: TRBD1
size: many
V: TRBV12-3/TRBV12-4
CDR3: CASSSGTGRVANYGYTF
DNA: TGTGCCAGCAGTTCCGGGACAGGGAGGGTGGCGAACTATGGCTACACCTTC